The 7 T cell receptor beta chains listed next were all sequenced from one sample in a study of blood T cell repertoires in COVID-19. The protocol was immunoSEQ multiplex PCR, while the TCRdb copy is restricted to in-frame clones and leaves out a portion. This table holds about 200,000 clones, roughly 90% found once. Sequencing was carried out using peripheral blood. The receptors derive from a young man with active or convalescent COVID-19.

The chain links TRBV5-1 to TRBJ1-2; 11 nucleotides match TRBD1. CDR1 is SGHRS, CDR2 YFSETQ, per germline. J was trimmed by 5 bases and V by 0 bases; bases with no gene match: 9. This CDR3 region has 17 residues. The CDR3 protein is CASSLVVPGTGGYGYTF. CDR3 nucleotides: TGCGCCAGCAGCTTGGTGGTGCCCGGGACAGGGGGGTATGGCTACACCTTC.

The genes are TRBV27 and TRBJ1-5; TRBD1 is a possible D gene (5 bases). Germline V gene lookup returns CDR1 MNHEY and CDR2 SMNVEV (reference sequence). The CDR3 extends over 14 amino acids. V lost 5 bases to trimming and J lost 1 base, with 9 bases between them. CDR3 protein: CASSTPGSNQPQHF. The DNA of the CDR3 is TGTGCCAGCAGTACACCAGGGAGCAATCAGCCCCAGCATTTT.

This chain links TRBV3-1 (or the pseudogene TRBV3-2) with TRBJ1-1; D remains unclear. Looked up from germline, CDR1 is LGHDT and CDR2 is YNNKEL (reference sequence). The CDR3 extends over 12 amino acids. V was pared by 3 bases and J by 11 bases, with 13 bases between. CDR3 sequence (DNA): TGTGCCAGCAGCCATGGTAAGTCAGGCGCTTTCTTT. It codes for CASSHGKSGAFF.

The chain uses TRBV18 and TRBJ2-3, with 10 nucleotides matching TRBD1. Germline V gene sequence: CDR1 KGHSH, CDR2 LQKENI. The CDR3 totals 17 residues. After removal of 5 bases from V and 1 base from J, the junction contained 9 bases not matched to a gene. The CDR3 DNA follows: TGTGCCAGCTCAGAGAGACAGGGGGCTAGTGGCACAGATACGCAGTATTTT. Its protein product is CASSERQGASGTDTQYF.

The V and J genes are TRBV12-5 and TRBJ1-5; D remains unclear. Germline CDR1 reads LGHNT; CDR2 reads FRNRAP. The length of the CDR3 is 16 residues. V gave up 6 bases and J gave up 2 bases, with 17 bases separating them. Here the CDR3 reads CASGPGREGGNQPQHF. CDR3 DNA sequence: TGTGCTAGTGGGCCGGGCCGCGAGGGAGGCAATCAGCCCCAGCATTTT.

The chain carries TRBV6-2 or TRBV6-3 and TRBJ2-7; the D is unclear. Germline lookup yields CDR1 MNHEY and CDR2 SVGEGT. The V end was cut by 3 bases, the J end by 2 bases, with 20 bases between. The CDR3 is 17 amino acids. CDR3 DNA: TGTGCCAGCAGTTATACCCGCCTGGCAGGTCAAGCCTACGAGCAGTACTTC. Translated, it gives CASSYTRLAGQAYEQYF.

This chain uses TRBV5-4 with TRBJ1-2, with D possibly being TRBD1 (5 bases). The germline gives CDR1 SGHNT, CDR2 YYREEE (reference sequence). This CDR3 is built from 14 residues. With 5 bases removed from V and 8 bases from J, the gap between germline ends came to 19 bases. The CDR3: CASRRSGQGRGYTF. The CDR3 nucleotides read TGTGCCAGCAGGCGCTCGGGCCAGGGCAGGGGCTACACCTTC.